This T cell receptor (beta chain) was identified during a study of shared clonotypes between healthy human individuals. Broader study findings: Investigators collected only blood, and repertoires in tissues likely differ. It was anticipated that sequencing depth would influence how many clonotypes donors shared.

On this clone: Its antigen is undetermined.

V shed 5 bases, J shed 4 bases, and the junction held 7 bases outside the gene matches. The CDR3 sequence is 15 residues long. Germline assignment: CDR1 SGHTA and CDR2 FQGNSA. Data came from immunoSEQ multiplex PCR; TCRdb stores just in-frame clones and leaves some out. The top ten hold 0.3% to 0.4% of the sample, which has 2.3 million or so clones, approximately 93% seen once. Sequencing was done on a sample of naive CD4+ T cells from PBMCs. Described subset: CD45RA+ positively selected. The rearrangement joins TRBV7-2 to TRBJ2-7; 11 nucleotides line up with TRBD2. The clonotype comes from a man in his late teens or twenties in good health. Some clones in this sample may be carry-over from other donors' samples. The CDR3 nucleotides are TGTGCCAGCAGCGATCCTAGCGGGAGGCGTTACGAGCAGTACTTC. It yields the protein CASSDPSGRRYEQYF.